The 27 T cell receptor beta chains reported below all come from one sample, sequenced in a study of blood T cell repertoires in COVID-19. Repertoires were generated with immunoSEQ multiplex PCR, while TCRdb's copy carries only in-frame clones and drops some. This table holds nearly 200,000 clones, roughly 88% found once. Sequencing was carried out using peripheral blood. The receptors derive from a woman aged 40 to 50 who had recovered from COVID-19.

V gene TRBV5-1 combines with J gene TRBJ2-7, with 12 nucleotides matching TRBD1. The germline CDR1 and CDR2 sequences are SGHRS and YFSETQ. The CDR3 is 15 amino acids. V shed 5 bases and J 7 bases; nucleotides not matched to a gene: 10. The CDR3 region is CASRSPGQGAREQYF. Here the CDR3 DNA reads TGCGCCAGCAGGTCCCCGGGACAGGGGGCGAGAGAGCAGTACTTC.

The chain links TRBV2 to TRBJ1-2, with 7 bases identical to TRBD1. The CDR3 spans 15 residues. Looked up from germline, CDR1 is SNHLY and CDR2 is FYNNEI. V gave up 3 bases and J gave up 5 bases; unmatched junction bases: 9. The CDR3 here is CASSDWDSEQYGYTF. CDR3 nucleotide sequence: TGTGCCAGCAGTGACTGGGACAGTGAACAATATGGCTACACCTTC.

V usage is TRBV19 and J usage is TRBJ1-5, with unresolved D. Germline V CDR1 and CDR2: LNHDA, SQIVND (reference sequence). The V and J ends lost 3 bases and 0 bases respectively, with 6 bases between them. This CDR3 region has 14 residues. CDR3 nucleotides: TGTGCCAGTAGTATTGACAATAGCAATCAGCCCCAGCATTTT. Translating gives CASSIDNSNQPQHF.

V and J are TRBV6-2 or TRBV6-3 and TRBJ2-4; D possibly corresponds to TRBD2 (5 bases). Between the trimmed V and J ends, which lost 2 bases and 3 bases, there was a span of 14 bases. The CDR3 totals 16 residues. Germline lookup yields CDR1 MNHEY and CDR2 SVGEGT. CDR3: CASSYDSRGSKNIQYF. In DNA, the CDR3 is TGTGCCAGCAGTTACGATTCACGAGGGAGCAAAAACATTCAGTACTTC.

The chain links TRBV19 to TRBJ2-3; tentatively, D is TRBD2 (6 bases). The CDR3 runs to 15 residues. V lost 6 bases and J lost 4, with 17 bases in between. Germline loops: CDR1 LNHDA, CDR2 SQIVND (reference sequence). CDR3 in DNA: TGTGCCAGTAGGGACCGGGACTGGAGTTCAGATACGCAGTATTTT. This translates into CASRDRDWSSDTQYF.

The chain combines TRBV19 with TRBJ2-3; 7 positions match TRBD2. The CDR3 is made up of 15 amino acids. Per germline, CDR1 LNHDA and CDR2 SQIVND (reference sequence). With 5 bases clipped from V and 3 bases from J, the junction kept 8 bases outside the gene matches. The CDR3 loop reads CASSVREAHTDTQYF. The DNA of the CDR3 is TGTGCCAGTAGTGTACGGGAGGCCCATACAGATACGCAGTATTTT.

This chain joins TRBV5-1 and TRBJ1-2; 7 bases align to TRBD1. Germline CDR1 SGHRS, CDR2 YFSETQ. The V segment lost 4 bases and the J segment 6 bases; nucleotides outside the gene matches: 9. This CDR3 has 14 amino acids. The CDR3 DNA reads TGCGCCAGCAGCGAAGGACAGGTGGAAGATGGCTACACCTTC. It codes for CASSEGQVEDGYTF.

This chain joins TRBV5-5 and TRBJ1-3; no definite D call. The germline V gene has CDR1 SGHKS and CDR2 YYEKEE (reference sequence). CDR3 size: 16 residues. With 0 bases removed from V and 0 bases from J, the gap between germline ends came to 10 bases. DNA of the CDR3: TGTGCCAGCAGCTTGGTCGCGGGTGGCTCTGGAAACACCATATATTTT. Its translation is CASSLVAGGSGNTIYF.

The chain employs TRBV20-1 and TRBJ1-2; D gene ambiguous. The CDR3 loop spans 14 amino acids. Germline loops: CDR1 DFQATT, CDR2 SNEGSKA (reference sequence). V gave up 3 bases and J gave up 3 bases, with 14 bases separating them. DNA of the CDR3: TGCAGTGCTAGTAAAGAGGCAGCAGACTATGGCTACACCTTC. It specifies CSASKEAADYGYTF.

The chain is built from TRBV7-6 and TRBJ2-1, with D maybe TRBD1 (5 bases). Germline CDR1 SGHVS, CDR2 FNYEAQ. V was clipped by 5 bases and J by 8 bases, with 10 bases between them. This CDR3 comprises 12 residues. The CDR3 DNA is TGTGCCAGCAGCCCGCAGGGTTATGAGCAGTTCTTC. Amino acids: CASSPQGYEQFF.

The chain employs TRBV18 and TRBJ1-1; D is perhaps TRBD1 (6 bases). Trimming removed 2 bases at V and 3 bases at J, with 10 bases between. CDR3 length: 14 residues. Per the germline V gene, CDR1 is KGHSH and CDR2 is LQKENI. The CDR3 region has the DNA TGTGCCAGCTCACCAAGGACAGATTACACTGAAGCTTTCTTT. Translated, it gives CASSPRTDYTEAFF. Full variable domain (outside the CDR3, taken from reference TRBV18 and TRBJ1-1): NAGVMQNPRHLVRRRGQEARLRCSPMKGHSHVYWYRQLPEEGLKFMVYLQKENIIDESGMPKERFSAEFPKEGPSILRIQQVVRGDSAAYFCASSPRTDYTEAFFGQGTRLTVV.

The chain is built from TRBV5-1 and TRBJ2-2; D is perhaps TRBD1 (6 bases). The length of the CDR3 is 14 residues. Germline assignment: CDR1 SGHRS and CDR2 YFSETQ. Trimming pared 0 bases from V and 5 bases from J, leaving 8 bases between. For the CDR3, the DNA is TGCGCCAGCAGCTTGGGAGGGGGAACCGGGGAGCTGTTTTTT. Translation gives CASSLGGGTGELFF.

The V and J genes are TRBV27 and TRBJ2-1, with a tentative D call TRBD2 (5 bases). This CDR3 is built from 16 residues. CDR1 and CDR2 from the germline V gene are MNHEY and SMNVEV (reference sequence). Deletions cut 4 bases from V and 0 bases from J, with 13 bases between. The DNA for the CDR3 is TGTGCCAGCAGTTCCCTGAGCGGAAGCTCCTACAATGAGCAGTTCTTC. Translation: CASSSLSGSSYNEQFF.

V gene TRBV20-1 combines with J gene TRBJ2-7; the D is unclear. This CDR3 has 11 residues. The V gene's germline CDR1 is DFQATT and CDR2 SNEGSKA (reference sequence). Trimming took off 3 bases at V and 3 bases at J, with 6 bases between the two ends. The CDR3 loop reads CSASGYYEQYF. As DNA, the CDR3 is TGCAGTGCTAGCGGTTACTACGAGCAGTACTTC.

J is TRBJ2-7 and V is TRBV28; TRBD2 matches 7 bases. Germline lookup yields CDR1 MDHEN and CDR2 SYDVKM. With 3 bases clipped from V and 4 bases from J, the junction kept 9 bases outside the gene matches. The CDR3 loop spans 15 amino acids. The CDR3 sequence is CASSFPREALYEQYF. The CDR3 DNA follows: TGTGCCAGCAGTTTTCCCCGGGAGGCTTTGTACGAGCAGTACTTC.

The rearrangement links TRBV7-7 to TRBJ1-1, with 8 bases aligning to TRBD1. The V and J ends lost 6 bases and 5 bases, in that order; junction bases with no gene match: 2. The CDR3 loop spans 12 amino acids. Germline loops: CDR1 SSHAT, CDR2 FNYEAQ (reference sequence). The CDR3 DNA reads TGTGCCAGCAGGCGACAGGGGACTGAAGCTTTCTTT. This translates into CASRRQGTEAFF.

This chain links TRBV4-2 with TRBJ2-1, with D possibly matching TRBD2 (6 bases). The length of the CDR3 is 17 residues. In germline, CDR1 is LGHNA, CDR2 YNFKEQ. V was clipped by 0 bases and J by 4 bases, with 16 bases between them. For the CDR3, the DNA is TGTGCCAGCAGCCAAGATTGGTTAGCGGCTTTTTACAATGAGCAGTTCTTC. This gives the protein CASSQDWLAAFYNEQFF.

The chain joins TRBV19 to TRBJ2-7, with 12 bases aligning to TRBD2. Germline V gene sequence: CDR1 LNHDA, CDR2 SQIVND (reference sequence). The CDR3 runs 14 residues. V lost 7 bases to trimming and J lost 2 bases; unmatched junction nucleotides: 3. In DNA, the CDR3 is TGTGCCAGTAATCTAGCGGGAGGGCCCTACGAGCAGTACTTC. Translation gives CASNLAGGPYEQYF.

CDR3 sequence reads: CASSLEPPSSGNTIYF. Here the CDR3 DNA reads TGCGCCAGCAGCTTGGAGCCACCGAGCTCTGGAAACACCATATATTTT. The chain carries TRBV5-1 and TRBJ1-3, with D hard to call. Germline V gene data show CDR1 as SGHRS and CDR2 as YFSETQ. CDR3 length: 16 residues. The V end was cut by 0 bases, the J end by 0 bases, with 10 bases between.

The gene calls are TRBV14 and TRBJ2-1, with 8 bases lining up with TRBD2. The CDR3 consists of 15 residues. The germline CDR1 and CDR2 sequences are SGHDN and FVKESK. Trimming at V came to 1 base and at J to 6 bases, leaving 5 bases not matched to a gene. The CDR3 DNA reads as TGTGCCAGCAGCCAAGGACTAGCGACGAGCAATGAGCAGTTCTTC. This translates into CASSQGLATSNEQFF.

This rearrangement joins TRBV28 to TRBJ2-3; D remains ambiguous. Trimming shortened V by 8 bases and J by 0 bases, and 3 bases separated the two germline ends. This CDR3 has 11 residues. Germline CDR1 and CDR2: MDHEN and SYDVKM. The DNA for the CDR3 is TGTGCCAGCCTTAGCACAGATACGCAGTATTTT. It specifies CASLSTDTQYF.

This clone was counted between two and nine times. The V and J genes are TRBV9 and TRBJ2-1; 11 bases agree with TRBD2. Germline V lookup: CDR1 SGDLS, CDR2 YYNGEE. V lost 0 bases and J lost 9; bases outside the gene matches: 14. The CDR3 has 18 residues. CDR3 region: CASSVEPSGRRIGGEQFF. The CDR3 DNA reads TGTGCCAGCAGCGTAGAGCCTAGCGGGAGGCGCATTGGTGGTGAGCAGTTCTTC.

The genes are TRBV27 and TRBJ2-1; maybe TRBD1 (6 bases). This CDR3 region has 16 residues. V was trimmed by 8 bases and J by 6 bases, leaving 23 bases between them. Germline V gene data show CDR1 as MNHEY and CDR2 as SMNVEV (reference sequence). CDR3 bases: TGTGCCAGCTCCTGGGCGAAGGGGGAAAGAGGCAATGAGCAGTTCTTC. It specifies CASSWAKGERGNEQFF.

The V gene is TRBV11-1, the J gene TRBJ1-2; D unclear. The CDR3 is made up of 14 amino acids. Looked up from germline, CDR1 is SGHAT and CDR2 is FQDESV (reference sequence). The ends were cut back, 0 bases at V and 4 bases at J, with 9 bases in the middle. In nucleotides, the CDR3 is TGTGCCAGCAGCTTAGCGGACGGGGTCTATGGCTACACCTTC. This gives the protein CASSLADGVYGYTF.

The chain carries TRBV7-4 and TRBJ1-5; 10 bases fit TRBD1. V was pared by 6 bases and J by 6 bases, with 11 bases of the junction left unmatched. Germline V CDR1 and CDR2: SGHVT, SQSDAQ. CDR3 length: 16 residues. CDR3 protein: CASRISGTGDVQPQHF. CDR3 DNA: TGTGCCAGCAGAATATCTGGGACAGGGGATGTTCAGCCCCAGCATTTT.

V and J are TRBV5-1 and TRBJ2-7; the D gene is possibly TRBD2 (5 bases). Trimming stripped 4 bases from V and 2 bases from J, with 16 bases between. The CDR3 spans 15 residues. Germline values: CDR1 SGHRS, CDR2 YFSETQ. The CDR3 spells CASSVERNSAYEQYF. The CDR3, as DNA: TGCGCCAGCAGCGTGGAGCGGAACTCGGCCTACGAGCAGTACTTC.

The chain is built from TRBV3-1 (or the pseudogene TRBV3-2) and TRBJ1-2; D call uncertain. Germline-derived CDR1 and CDR2 are LGHDT and YNNKEL (reference sequence). This CDR3 has 14 amino acids. Trimming removed 4 bases from V and 0 bases from J, with 9 bases in between. CDR3 DNA: TGTGCCAGCAGCCCTTCAGTGTCTAACTATGGCTACACCTTC. As protein: CASSPSVSNYGYTF.